This T cell receptor (beta chain) was retrieved from a study of shared clonotypes between healthy human individuals. Points from the study as a whole: A limitation of the genetic and exposure-history diversity represented arose from few donors.

Produced via immunoSEQ multiplex PCR; TCRdb's table is partial and in-frame only. The sample shows 95,000 to 120,000 clones, about 63% of them seen only once. CDR1 SQVTM and CDR2 ANQGSEA come from the germline V gene. V lost 3 bases and J lost 4, with 6 bases in between. The CDR3 length is 12 residues. Regarding this clone: Its antigen is not known. Other DNA variants within this sample encode the same CDR3.

V is TRBV29-1 and J is TRBJ2-2; D is undetermined. Material for sequencing was memory CD8+ T cells sorted from blood. Subset denoted: CD45RO+ cells pooled with CCR7-negative TemRA cells. The source is a woman aged 25 to 39 in good health. The CDR3 protein is CSVERTTGELFF. In nucleotides, the CDR3 is TGCAGCGTTGAGAGGACCACCGGGGAGCTGTTTTTT.